This TCR beta chain was sequenced during a study of metastatic and nonmetastatic thyroid tumors. Study details: Malignant and benign thyroid patients had repertoires compared in peripheral blood and tumor or nodule tissue.

Many counts were recorded for this clone. The CDR3 loop spans 10 amino acids. The germline gives CDR1 WNHNN, CDR2 SYGVQD (reference sequence). The V gene lost 8 bases and the J gene lost 0 bases, with 1 base spanning the gap. Treatment of any kind had been given to no patient before thyroid surgery. TCRdb recomputed clones from the PCR reads via MiXCR. This table holds about 20,000 clones, 15% to 19% found once. This clonotype was sampled from a female donor with papillary thyroid cancer or a benign thyroid nodule (not recorded which). Some clones in this sample may be carry-over from other donors' samples. This chain uses TRBV10-1 with TRBJ1-2; no reliable D call. Sample: blood. In DNA, the CDR3 is TGCGCCAGCCCTAACTATGGCTACACCTTC. As protein: CASPNYGYTF.